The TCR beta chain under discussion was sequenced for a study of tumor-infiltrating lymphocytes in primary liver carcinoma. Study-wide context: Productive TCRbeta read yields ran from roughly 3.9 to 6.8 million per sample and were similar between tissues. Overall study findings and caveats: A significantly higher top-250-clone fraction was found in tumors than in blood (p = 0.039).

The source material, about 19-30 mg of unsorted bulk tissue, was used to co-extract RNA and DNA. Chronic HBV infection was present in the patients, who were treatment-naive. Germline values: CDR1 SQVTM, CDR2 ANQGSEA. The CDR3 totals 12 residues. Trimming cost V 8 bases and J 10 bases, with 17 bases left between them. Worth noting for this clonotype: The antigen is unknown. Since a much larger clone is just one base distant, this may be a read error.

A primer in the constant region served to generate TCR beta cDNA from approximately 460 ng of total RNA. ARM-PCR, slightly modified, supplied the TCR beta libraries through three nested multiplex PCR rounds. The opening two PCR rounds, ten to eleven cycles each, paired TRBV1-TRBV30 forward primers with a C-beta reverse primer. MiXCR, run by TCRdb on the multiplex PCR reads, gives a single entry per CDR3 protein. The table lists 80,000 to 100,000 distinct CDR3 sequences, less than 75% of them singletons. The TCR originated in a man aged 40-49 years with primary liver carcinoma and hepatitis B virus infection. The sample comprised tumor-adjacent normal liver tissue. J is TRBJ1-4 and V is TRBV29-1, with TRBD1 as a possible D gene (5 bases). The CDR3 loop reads CSSRRGDGKLFF. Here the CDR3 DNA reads TGCAGCTCTCGACGGGGGGATGGAAAACTGTTTTTT. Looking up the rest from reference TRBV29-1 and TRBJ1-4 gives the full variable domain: SAVISQKPSRDICQRGTSLTIQCQVDSQVTMMFWYRQQPGQSLTLIATANQGSEATYESGFVIDKFPISRPNLTFSTLTVSNMSPEDSSIYLCSSRRGDGKLFFGSGTQLSVL.